The sequence of this TCR beta chain was determined in a study of cytomegalovirus exposure and HLA in healthy donors. About the research overall: Counted in an early data release were tens of millions of unique TCRs from HLA-typed donors. Broader study findings: A later analysis by the authors found several of the most significant clusters apparently linked to common viral pathogens. Diagnosis of cytomegalovirus status made by the classifier reportedly showed high specificity and sensitivity. Across HLA loci, a later analysis found differing TCR association rates, with DRB1 most and HLA-C fewest.

Trimming cost V 0 bases and J 6 bases; bases outside gene matches: 2. This CDR3 is built from 13 residues. Germline V gene lookup returns CDR1 SGDLS and CDR2 YYNGEE. Notes on this clone: The antigen is undetermined.

Amplification used 60 Vbeta primers and 13 Jbeta primers. Measured with immunoSEQ multiplex PCR; TCRdb has only the in-frame clones, and not every one. The table shows about 140,000 clones, with 75% to 80% occurring only once. The sample was PBMCs. This receptor was identified in a woman between 18 and 29 years old in good health and CMV-seropositive. The V and J genes are TRBV9 and TRBJ1-1; the match to TRBD1 covers 7 bases. In DNA form, the CDR3 reads TGTGCCAGCAGCGTAGACAGGGGCGCTGAAGCTTTCTTT. Translated: CASSVDRGAEAFF.